The following is a T cell receptor (beta chain) sequence with its context. The sample comes from a study of shared clonotypes between healthy human individuals. Original handling: ImmunoSEQ output lacked quality scores and full-length reads, limiting matched filtering. The repertoire was sequenced with immunoSEQ multiplex PCR; TCRdb's copy has only in-frame clones and lacks some. V, J and clone size derive from that table, while D and trimming were established from the DNA sequence. This table has hundreds of thousands of clones, around three quarters appearing once. This CDR3 comprises 13 residues. With 6 bases removed from V and 2 bases from J, the gap between germline ends came to 13 bases. CDR1 SQVTM and CDR2 ANQGSEA come from the germline V gene. Every contributor of samples was a Caucasian grown-up residing in Nashville, Tennessee.

The sample consisted of PBMCs. The source of this sequence is a woman in her 40s in good health. Some clones in this sample may be carry-over from other donors' samples. This sequence joins TRBV29-1 and TRBJ1-1, with D maybe TRBD1 (5 bases). The CDR3 region has the DNA TGCAGCGTGGGGGAGGATTTCAACACTGAAGCTTTCTTT. Its translation: CSVGEDFNTEAFF.